This T cell receptor (beta chain) was sequenced for a study of T cells in Graves' hyperthyroidism and ophthalmopathy. Fresh peripheral blood, roughly 10 ml of it, supplied the PBMCs. This clonotype has ten or more counts. Its target is unknown. It was RNA transcripts that yielded the amplified TCR beta CDR3 regions. The TCR CDR3 first-round RT-PCR relied on the HTBI primer set. MiXCR, run by TCRdb on the multiplex PCR reads, gives a single entry per CDR3 protein. This table holds hundreds of thousands of distinct CDR3 sequences, around 20% found once. This CDR3 spans 13 amino acids. The V gene lost 2 bases and the J gene lost 1 base, with 6 bases spanning the gap. Germline-derived CDR1 and CDR2 are MNHEY and SMNVEV (reference sequence). General study findings and limits: Model-based prediction identified ophthalmopathy a median about 6.8 months prior to its onset. Clonotypes that were expanded in thyroid above 0.001 mostly appeared in blood too. In simple terms, a model built on 13 V-J features told ophthalmopathy apart from stable hyperthyroidism.

The rearrangement joins TRBV27 to TRBJ2-7; D gene ambiguous. The TCR originated in a woman aged 45-60 years with Graves' hyperthyroidism that later progressed to Graves' ophthalmopathy. The source material was blood. DNA for the CDR3: TGTGCCAGCAGTTTAGGCAGATCCTACGAGCAGTACTTC. This sequence encodes CASSLGRSYEQYF.